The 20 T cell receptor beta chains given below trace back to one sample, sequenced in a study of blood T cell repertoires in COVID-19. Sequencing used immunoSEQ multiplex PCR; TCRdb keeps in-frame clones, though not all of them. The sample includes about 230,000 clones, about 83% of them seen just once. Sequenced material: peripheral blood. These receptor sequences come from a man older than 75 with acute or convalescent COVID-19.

CDR3 loop: CASSFQRAGGDEQYF. The CDR3 DNA is TGTGCCAGCAGTTTCCAAAGGGCAGGGGGCGACGAGCAGTACTTC. The gene calls are TRBV25-1 and TRBJ2-7, with 8 bases lining up with TRBD1. V trimming: 5 bases; J trimming: 5 bases; junction bases outside the gene matches: 11. The V gene's germline CDR1 is MGHDK and CDR2 SYGVNS. The CDR3 has 15 amino acids.

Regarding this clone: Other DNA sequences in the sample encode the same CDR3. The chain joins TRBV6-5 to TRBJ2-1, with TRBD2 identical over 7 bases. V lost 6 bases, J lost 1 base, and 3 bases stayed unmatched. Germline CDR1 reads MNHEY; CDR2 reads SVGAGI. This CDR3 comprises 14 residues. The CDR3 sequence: CASSRAGSYNEQFF. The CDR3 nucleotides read TGTGCCAGCAGCAGAGCGGGATCCTACAATGAGCAGTTCTTC.

The chain's CDR3 is CASIPSRGRETQYF. CDR3 nucleotide sequence: TGTGCCAGCATACCCTCGAGGGGGCGAGAGACCCAGTACTTC. The V call is TRBV28, the J call TRBJ2-5; 7 bases match TRBD1. The CDR3 covers 14 residues. CDR1 is MDHEN and CDR2 is SYDVKM in the germline V gene. V was pared by 7 bases and J by 4 bases, with 9 bases of the junction left unmatched.

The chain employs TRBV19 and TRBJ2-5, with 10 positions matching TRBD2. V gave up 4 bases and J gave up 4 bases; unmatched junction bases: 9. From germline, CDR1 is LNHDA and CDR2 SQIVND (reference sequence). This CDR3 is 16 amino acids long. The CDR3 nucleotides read TGTGCCAGTAGTACCTCTCGGGCTAGCGGGGGAGAGACCCAGTACTTC. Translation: CASSTSRASGGETQYF.

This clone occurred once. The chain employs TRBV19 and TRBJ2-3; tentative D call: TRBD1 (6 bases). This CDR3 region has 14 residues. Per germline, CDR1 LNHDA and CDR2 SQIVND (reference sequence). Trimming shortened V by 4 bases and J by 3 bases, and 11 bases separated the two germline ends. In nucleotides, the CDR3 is TGTGCCAGTAGTACGGACAGCCCTACAGATACGCAGTATTTT. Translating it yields CASSTDSPTDTQYF.

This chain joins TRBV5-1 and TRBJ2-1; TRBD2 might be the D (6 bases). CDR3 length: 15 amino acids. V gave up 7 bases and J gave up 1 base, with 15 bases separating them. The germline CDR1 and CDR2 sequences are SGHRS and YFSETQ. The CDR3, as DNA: TGCGCCAGCCAAGTTCCCGGGACTTCCTACAATGAGCAGTTCTTC. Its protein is CASQVPGTSYNEQFF.

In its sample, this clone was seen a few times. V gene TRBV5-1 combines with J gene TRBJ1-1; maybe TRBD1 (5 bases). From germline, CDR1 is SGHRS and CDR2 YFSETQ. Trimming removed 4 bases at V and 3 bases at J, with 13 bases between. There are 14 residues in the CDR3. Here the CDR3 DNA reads TGCGCCAGCAGCAAAGGGACTCCGGACACTGAAGCTTTCTTT. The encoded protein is CASSKGTPDTEAFF.

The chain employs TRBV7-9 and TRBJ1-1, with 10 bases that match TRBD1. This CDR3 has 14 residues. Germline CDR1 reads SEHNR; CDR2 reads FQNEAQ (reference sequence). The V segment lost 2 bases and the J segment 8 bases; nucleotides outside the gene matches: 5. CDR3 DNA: TGTGCCAGCAGCTTAAAGGGACAGGGGTCCGAAGCTTTCTTT. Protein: CASSLKGQGSEAFF.

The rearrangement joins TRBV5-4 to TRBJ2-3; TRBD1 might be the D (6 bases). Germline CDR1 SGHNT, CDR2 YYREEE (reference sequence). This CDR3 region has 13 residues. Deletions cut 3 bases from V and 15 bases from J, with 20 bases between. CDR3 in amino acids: CASSSGTPSRRYF. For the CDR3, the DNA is TGTGCCAGCAGCTCCGGGACACCGTCACGTCGATATTTT.

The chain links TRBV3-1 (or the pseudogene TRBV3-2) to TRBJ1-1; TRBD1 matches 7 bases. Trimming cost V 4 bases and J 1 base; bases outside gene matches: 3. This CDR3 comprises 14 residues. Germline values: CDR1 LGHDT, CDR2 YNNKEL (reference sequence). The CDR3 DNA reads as TGTGCCAGCAGCCCGGGGACAGAGAACACTGAAGCTTTCTTT. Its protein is CASSPGTENTEAFF.

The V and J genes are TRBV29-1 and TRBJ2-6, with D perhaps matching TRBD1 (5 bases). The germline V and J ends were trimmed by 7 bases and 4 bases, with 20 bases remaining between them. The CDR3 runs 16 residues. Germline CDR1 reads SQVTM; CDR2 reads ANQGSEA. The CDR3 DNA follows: TGCAGCGCCAAATCAGGGTCGCCTGTCGGGGCCAACGTCCTGACTTTC. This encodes CSAKSGSPVGANVLTF.

The CDR3, as DNA: TGTGCCAGTAGTATACTAGCGGGGTCCGGGGAGCAGTACTTC. It codes for CASSILAGSGEQYF. The rearrangement links TRBV19 to TRBJ2-7, with TRBD2 identical over 9 bases. J was trimmed by 7 bases and V by 2 bases; bases with no gene match: 6. There are 14 residues in the CDR3. The germline V gene encodes CDR1 LNHDA and CDR2 SQIVND (reference sequence).

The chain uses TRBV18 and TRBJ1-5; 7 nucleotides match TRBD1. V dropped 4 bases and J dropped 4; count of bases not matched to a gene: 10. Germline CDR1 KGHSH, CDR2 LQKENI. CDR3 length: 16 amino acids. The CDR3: CASSLSDRVWNQPQHF. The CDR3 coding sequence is TGTGCCAGCTCACTCTCCGACAGGGTTTGGAATCAGCCCCAGCATTTT.

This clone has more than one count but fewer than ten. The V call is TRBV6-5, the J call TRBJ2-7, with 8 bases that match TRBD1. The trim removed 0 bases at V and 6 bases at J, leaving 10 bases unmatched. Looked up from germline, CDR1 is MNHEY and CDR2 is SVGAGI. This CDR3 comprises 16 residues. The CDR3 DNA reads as TGTGCCAGCAGTTACTCGACCCCGGACAGGGCAGGCGAGCAGTACTTC. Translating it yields CASSYSTPDRAGEQYF.

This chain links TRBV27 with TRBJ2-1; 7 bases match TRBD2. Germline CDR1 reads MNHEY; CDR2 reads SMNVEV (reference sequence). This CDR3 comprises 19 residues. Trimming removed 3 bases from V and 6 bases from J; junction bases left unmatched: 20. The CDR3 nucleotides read TGTGCCAGCAGTTTTTGGGGACGGGGTCGAGGCGGGAGAAGCAATGAGCAGTTCTTC. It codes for CASSFWGRGRGGRSNEQFF.

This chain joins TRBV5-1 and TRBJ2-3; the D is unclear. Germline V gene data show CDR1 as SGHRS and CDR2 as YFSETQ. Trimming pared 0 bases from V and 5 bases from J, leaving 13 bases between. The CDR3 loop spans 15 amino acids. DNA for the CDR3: TGCGCCAGCAGCTTGGGAGGTAGCCTCGTAGATACGCAGTATTTT. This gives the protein CASSLGGSLVDTQYF.

The CDR3 DNA reads TGTGCCACCTCCCCCCCAGCAGGACACGACAGACGGAACACCGGGGAGCTGTTTTTT. This translates into CATSPPAGHDRRNTGELFF. This rearrangement joins TRBV6-4 to TRBJ2-2, with D maybe TRBD1 (5 bases). CDR3 length equals 19 residues. V was pared by 10 bases and J by 1 base, with 28 bases between. The V gene's germline CDR1 is MRHNA and CDR2 SNTAGT.

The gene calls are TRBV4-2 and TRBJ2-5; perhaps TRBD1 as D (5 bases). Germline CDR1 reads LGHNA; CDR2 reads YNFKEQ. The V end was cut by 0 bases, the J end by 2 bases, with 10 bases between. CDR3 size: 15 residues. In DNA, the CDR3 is TGTGCCAGCAGCCAAGACGTTGGACAACAAGAGACCCAGTACTTC. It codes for CASSQDVGQQETQYF.

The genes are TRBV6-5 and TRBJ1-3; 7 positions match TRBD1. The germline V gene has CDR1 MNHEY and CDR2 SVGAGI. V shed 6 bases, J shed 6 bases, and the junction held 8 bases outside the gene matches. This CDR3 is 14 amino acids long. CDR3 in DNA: TGTGCCAGCAGCGCCGGGACAGCTCTAAACACCATATATTTT. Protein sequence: CASSAGTALNTIYF.

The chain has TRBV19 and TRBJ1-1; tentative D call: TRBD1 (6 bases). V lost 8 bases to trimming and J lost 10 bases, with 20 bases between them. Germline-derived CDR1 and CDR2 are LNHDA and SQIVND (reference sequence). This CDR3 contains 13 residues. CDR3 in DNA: TGTGCCAGTCGAAATGGACAGCTCTATTCAGCTTTCTTT. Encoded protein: CASRNGQLYSAFF.